These 19 T cell receptor beta chains originate from one sample sequenced in a study of T cell responses to AZD1222 COVID-19 vaccine. The protocol was immunoSEQ multiplex PCR, while the TCRdb copy is restricted to in-frame clones and leaves out a portion. The sample has fewer than 150,000 clones; approximately 91% are singletons. Here the sequenced sample was peripheral blood, taken 28 days after the second AZD1222 dose. Receptors originate from an adult who received the AZD1222 COVID-19 vaccine.

The table lists this clone with many counts. The J gene is TRBJ2-2, the V gene TRBV6-4; D is ambiguous. The CDR3 covers 15 residues. The V end was cut by 2 bases, the J end by 1 base, with 8 bases between. Germline CDR1 is MRHNA and CDR2 is SNTAGT. The CDR3 DNA reads TGTGCCAGCAGTGACGGCAACAGGAACACCGGGGAGCTGTTTTTT. Translating gives CASSDGNRNTGELFF.

V and J are TRBV5-1 and TRBJ2-6; no reliable D call. The CDR3 runs to 17 residues. Per the germline V gene, CDR1 is SGHRS and CDR2 is YFSETQ. The V gene lost 0 bases and the J gene lost 4 bases, with 14 bases spanning the gap. CDR3 protein: CASSLVGPNTGANVLTF. The DNA of the CDR3 is TGCGCCAGCAGCTTGGTAGGACCCAATACCGGGGCCAACGTCCTGACTTTC.

The chain combines TRBV5-1 with TRBJ2-3; weak D call: TRBD1 (5 bases). Between the trimmed V and J ends, which lost 5 bases and 2 bases, there was a span of 12 bases. Germline values: CDR1 SGHRS, CDR2 YFSETQ. CDR3 size: 14 residues. The CDR3 region is CASRSRQPTDTQYF. The CDR3 DNA reads TGCGCCAGCAGATCGCGACAGCCCACAGATACGCAGTATTTT.

CDR3 in DNA: TGTGCCAGCTCACCAGCGAAAAGCAGAAGCACAGATACGCAGTATTTT. This translates into CASSPAKSRSTDTQYF. The rearrangement uses TRBV18 and TRBJ2-3, with D hard to call. The CDR3 totals 16 residues. The ends were cut back, 2 bases at V and 0 bases at J, with 12 bases in the middle. The germline V gene encodes CDR1 KGHSH and CDR2 LQKENI.

For this clone: Other DNA variants within this sample encode the same CDR3. V and J are TRBV3-1 (or the pseudogene TRBV3-2) and TRBJ1-2, with D perhaps TRBD1 (5 bases). V was shortened by 4 bases and J by 6 bases, with 12 bases between the two germline ends. CDR1 and CDR2 (germline): LGHDT, YNNKEL (reference sequence). The CDR3 spans 13 residues. CDR3 nucleotide sequence: TGTGCCAGCAGCCCTAATGGGGGGGATGGCTACACCTTC. Protein sequence: CASSPNGGDGYTF.

J is TRBJ1-2 and V is TRBV27, with D maybe TRBD1 (6 bases). The CDR3 covers 15 residues. CDR1 and CDR2 (germline): MNHEY, SMNVEV (reference sequence). Trimming removed 0 bases from V and 1 base from J, with 9 bases in between. CDR3 amino acids: CASSLSGGLNYGYTF. The CDR3, as DNA: TGTGCCAGCAGTTTATCAGGGGGTCTTAACTATGGCTACACCTTC.

V gene TRBV11-3 combines with J gene TRBJ2-1, with 7 bases fitting TRBD1. V shed 0 bases and J 8 bases; nucleotides not matched to a gene: 4. In germline, CDR1 is SGHNT, CDR2 YENEEA. CDR3 length equals 14 residues. CDR3 residues: CASSLEQGRYEQFF. In nucleotides, the CDR3 is TGTGCCAGCAGCTTAGAACAGGGGCGGTATGAGCAGTTCTTC. The entire variable domain, with the rest obtained from reference TRBV11-3 and TRBJ2-1, is as follows: EAGVVQSPRYKIIEKKQPVAFWCNPISGHNTLYWYLQNLGQGPELLIRYENEEAVDDSQLPKDRFSAERLKGVDSTLKIQPAELGDSAVYLCASSLEQGRYEQFFGPGTRLTVL.

The rearrangement uses TRBV18 and TRBJ2-5; tentative D call: TRBD1 (5 bases). The CDR3 consists of 14 residues. Deletions cut 3 bases from V and 2 bases from J, with 10 bases between. Germline V gene lookup returns CDR1 KGHSH and CDR2 LQKENI. Here the CDR3 reads CASSPPGQQETQYF. CDR3 in DNA: TGTGCCAGCTCACCGCCAGGGCAGCAAGAGACCCAGTACTTC. Filled out from reference TRBV18 and TRBJ2-5, the complete variable domain reads NAGVMQNPRHLVRRRGQEARLRCSPMKGHSHVYWYRQLPEEGLKFMVYLQKENIIDESGMPKERFSAEFPKEGPSILRIQQVVRGDSAAYFCASSPPGQQETQYFGPGTRLLVL.

The chain has TRBV7-8 and TRBJ2-1; 7 bases are a match to TRBD1. Trimming removed 5 bases from V and 7 bases from J; junction bases left unmatched: 8. Germline-derived CDR1 and CDR2 are SGHVS and FQNEAQ. The CDR3 has 14 residues. CDR3 protein: CASSPRHRGNEQFF. The CDR3 DNA reads as TGTGCCAGCAGCCCACGCCACAGGGGAAATGAGCAGTTCTTC.

This clone has a handful of counts. For the CDR3, the DNA is TGTGCCAGCAGCTTACTACCTGCGGGACAGGGGGACGGAAACACCATATATTTT. It translates to CASSLLPAGQGDGNTIYF. The rearrangement uses TRBV11-3 and TRBJ1-3; TRBD1 matches 11 bases. Germline CDR1 reads SGHNT; CDR2 reads YENEEA. The length of the CDR3 is 18 residues. The V and J ends lost 2 bases and 4 bases, in that order; junction bases with no gene match: 10.

The chain couples TRBV30 to TRBJ1-2; 10 nucleotides match TRBD1. V was clipped by 0 bases and J by 5 bases; unmatched bases: 9. CDR3 length: 16 amino acids. Germline lookup yields CDR1 GTSNPN and CDR2 SVGIG (reference sequence). The CDR3 region is CAWSVRQGAGRYGYTF. The CDR3 coding sequence is TGTGCCTGGAGTGTACGACAGGGGGCTGGGCGGTATGGCTACACCTTC.

The chain employs TRBV4-2 and TRBJ2-5; maybe TRBD2 (6 bases). Between the trimmed V and J ends, which lost 2 bases and 4 bases, there was a span of 17 bases. The CDR3 extends over 16 amino acids. CDR1 and CDR2 from the germline V gene are LGHNA and YNFKEQ. In DNA, the CDR3 is TGTGCCAGCAGCCAAACGCCCGGGGCCGGGGGAGAGACCCAGTACTTC. Amino acid sequence: CASSQTPGAGGETQYF.

The J gene is TRBJ2-1, the V gene TRBV5-5, with TRBD1 matching 10 bases. The CDR3 has 13 residues. Trimming took 2 bases from V and 14 from J; bases not matched to a gene: 7. CDR1 and CDR2 from the germline V gene are SGHKS and YYEKEE (reference sequence). CDR3 sequence (DNA): TGTGCCAGCAGCTTAAAAGCCGGGACAGGGGAGTTCTTC. Translated, it gives CASSLKAGTGEFF.

This clone was counted between two and nine times. The chain couples TRBV30 to TRBJ1-2; TRBD1 is a possible D gene (5 bases). CDR3 length: 15 amino acids. Germline CDR1 is GTSNPN and CDR2 is SVGIG (reference sequence). Trimming took off 0 bases at V and 2 bases at J, with 13 bases between the two ends. Here the CDR3 DNA reads TGTGCCTGGAGTGTAGGAACCGGGACGAACTATGGCTACACCTTC. Encoded protein: CAWSVGTGTNYGYTF. The whole variable domain, remainder taken from reference TRBV30 and TRBJ1-2, is SQTIHQWPATLVQPVGSPLSLECTVEGTSNPNLYWYRQAAGRGLQLLFYSVGIGQISSEVPQNLSASRPQDRQFILSSKKLLLSDSGFYLCAWSVGTGTNYGYTFGSGTRLTVV.

V gene TRBV18 combines with J gene TRBJ1-2; TRBD1 aligns across 10 bases. The CDR3 loop spans 15 amino acids. V was pared by 4 bases and J by 5 bases, with 7 bases of the junction left unmatched. CDR1 and CDR2 from the germline V gene are KGHSH and LQKENI. The CDR3 loop reads CASSLLGTGEYGYTF. In DNA form, the CDR3 reads TGTGCCAGCTCACTCCTTGGGACAGGGGAATATGGCTACACCTTC.

The chain recombines TRBV27 with TRBJ2-2, with D unresolved. The CDR3 contains 13 residues. CDR1 MNHEY and CDR2 SMNVEV come from the germline V gene (reference sequence). V shed 3 bases and J shed 1 base, with 3 bases lying between them. Here the CDR3 reads CASSFRNTGELFF. The CDR3 DNA reads TGTGCCAGCAGTTTTAGGAACACCGGGGAGCTGTTTTTT.

This chain connects TRBV5-1 to TRBJ1-5; D remains ambiguous. The germline V gene encodes CDR1 SGHRS and CDR2 YFSETQ. The CDR3 totals 13 residues. The V end lost 4 bases, the J end lost 10 bases, and 15 bases lay between the germline ends. The CDR3 DNA follows: TGCGCCAGCAGCCCGGAGTCGTCGGGCCCCCAGCATTTT. This codes for CASSPESSGPQHF.

The chain links TRBV7-9 to TRBJ2-3; possibly TRBD2 for D (7 bases). Trimming cost V 5 bases and J 2 bases, with 14 bases left between them. CDR1 and CDR2 from the germline V gene are SEHNR and FQNEAQ (reference sequence). This CDR3 region has 15 residues. CDR3 in amino acids: CASSARGAHTDTQYF. In DNA form, the CDR3 reads TGTGCCAGCAGCGCCCGGGGGGCCCACACAGATACGCAGTATTTT.

Comments on this clone: One junction end does not reproduce the germline sequence, and a read error may be involved. The chain carries TRBV24-1 and TRBJ1-5; D might be TRBD1 (5 bases). CDR1 is KGHDR and CDR2 is SFDVKD in the germline V gene. The length of the CDR3 is 14 residues. The CDR3: CATLRTGSKQPQHF. The CDR3 DNA sequence: TGTGCCACCTTGCGAACAGGCAGCAAACAGCCCCAGCATTTT.